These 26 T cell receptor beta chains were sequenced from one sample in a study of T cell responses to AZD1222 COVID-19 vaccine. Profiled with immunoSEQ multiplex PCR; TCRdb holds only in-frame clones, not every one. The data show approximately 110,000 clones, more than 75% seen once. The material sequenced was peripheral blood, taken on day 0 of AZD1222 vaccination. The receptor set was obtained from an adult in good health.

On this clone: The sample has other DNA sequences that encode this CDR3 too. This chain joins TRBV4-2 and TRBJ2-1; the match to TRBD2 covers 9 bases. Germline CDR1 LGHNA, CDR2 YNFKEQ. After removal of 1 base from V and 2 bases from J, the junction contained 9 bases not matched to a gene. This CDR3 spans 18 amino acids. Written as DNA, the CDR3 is TGTGCCAGCAGCCAAGGTCCATCCCTAGCGGGAACCTACAATGAGCAGTTCTTC. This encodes CASSQGPSLAGTYNEQFF.

The DNA of the CDR3 is TGTGCCAGCAGCTTACGGACAGGGAGCGCTGGAAACACCATATATTTT. It encodes CASSLRTGSAGNTIYF. The gene calls are TRBV7-8 and TRBJ1-3, with TRBD1 matching over 8 bases. The germline CDR1 and CDR2 sequences are SGHVS and FQNEAQ. V lost 2 bases to trimming and J lost 2 bases; unmatched junction nucleotides: 5. The CDR3 runs 16 residues.

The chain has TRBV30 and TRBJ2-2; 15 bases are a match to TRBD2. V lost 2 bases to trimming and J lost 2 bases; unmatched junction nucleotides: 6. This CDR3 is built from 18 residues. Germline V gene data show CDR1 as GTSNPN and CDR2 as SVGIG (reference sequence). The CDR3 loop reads CAWSSGLAGGSNTGELFF. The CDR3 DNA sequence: TGTGCCTGGAGTTCTGGACTAGCGGGAGGGTCAAACACCGGGGAGCTGTTTTTT.

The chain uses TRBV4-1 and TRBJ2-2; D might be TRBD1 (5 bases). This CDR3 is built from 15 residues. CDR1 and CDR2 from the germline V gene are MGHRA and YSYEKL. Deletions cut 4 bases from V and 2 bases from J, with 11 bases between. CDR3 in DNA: TGCGCCAGCAGCCGGAAGGACACCAACACCGGGGAGCTGTTTTTT. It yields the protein CASSRKDTNTGELFF.

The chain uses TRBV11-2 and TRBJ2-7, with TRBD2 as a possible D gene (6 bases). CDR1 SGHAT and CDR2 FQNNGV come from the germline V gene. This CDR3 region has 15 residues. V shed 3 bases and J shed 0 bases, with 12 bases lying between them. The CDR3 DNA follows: TGTGCCAGCAGCTTGGCTAGCGCCGACTCCTACGAGCAGTACTTC. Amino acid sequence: CASSLASADSYEQYF.

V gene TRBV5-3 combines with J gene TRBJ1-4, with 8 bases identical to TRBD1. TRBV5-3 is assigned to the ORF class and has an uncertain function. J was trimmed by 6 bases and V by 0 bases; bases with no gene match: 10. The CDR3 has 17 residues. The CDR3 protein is CARSLGVRDRNYEKLFF. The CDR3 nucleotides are TGTGCCAGAAGCTTGGGGGTACGGGACAGGAACTATGAAAAACTGTTTTTT.

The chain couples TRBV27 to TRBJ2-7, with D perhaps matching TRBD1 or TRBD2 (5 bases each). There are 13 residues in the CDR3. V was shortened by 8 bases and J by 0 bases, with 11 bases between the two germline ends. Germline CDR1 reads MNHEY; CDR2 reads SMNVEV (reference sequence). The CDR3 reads CASRDQISYEQYF. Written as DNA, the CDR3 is TGTGCCAGCCGGGACCAGATCTCCTACGAGCAGTACTTC.

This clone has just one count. This CDR3 reads CASSQGPYGGTEAFF. In DNA, the CDR3 is TGTGCCAGCAGCCAAGGACCTTACGGCGGCACTGAAGCTTTCTTT. This rearrangement joins TRBV7-3 to TRBJ1-1; D unclear. Trimming removed 5 bases at V and 4 bases at J, with 17 bases between. CDR3 length: 15 residues. Germline values: CDR1 SGHTA, CDR2 FQGTGA.

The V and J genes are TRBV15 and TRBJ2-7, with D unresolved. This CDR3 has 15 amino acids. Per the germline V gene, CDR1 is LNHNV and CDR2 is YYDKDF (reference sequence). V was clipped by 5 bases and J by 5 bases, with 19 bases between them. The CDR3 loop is CATSPQMAAPHEQYF. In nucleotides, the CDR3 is TGTGCCACCAGCCCTCAGATGGCCGCTCCCCACGAGCAGTACTTC. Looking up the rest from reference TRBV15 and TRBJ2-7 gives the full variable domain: DAMVIQNPRYQVTQFGKPVTLSCSQTLNHNVMYWYQQKSSQAPKLLFHYYDKDFNNEADTPDNFQSRRPNTSFCFLDIRSPGLGDTAMYLCATSPQMAAPHEQYFGPGTRLTVT.

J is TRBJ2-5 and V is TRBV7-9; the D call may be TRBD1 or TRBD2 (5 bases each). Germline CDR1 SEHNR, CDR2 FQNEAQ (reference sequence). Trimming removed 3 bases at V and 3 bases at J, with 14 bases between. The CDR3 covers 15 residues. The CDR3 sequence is CASSFVRADKETQYF. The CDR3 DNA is TGTGCCAGCAGCTTTGTGAGAGCGGACAAAGAGACCCAGTACTTC.

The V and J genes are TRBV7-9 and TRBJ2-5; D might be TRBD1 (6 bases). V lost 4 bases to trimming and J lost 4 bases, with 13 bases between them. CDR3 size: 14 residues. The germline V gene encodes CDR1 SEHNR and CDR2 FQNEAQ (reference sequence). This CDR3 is CASSSDTGPETQYF. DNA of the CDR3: TGTGCCAGCAGCTCAGATACAGGGCCAGAGACCCAGTACTTC.

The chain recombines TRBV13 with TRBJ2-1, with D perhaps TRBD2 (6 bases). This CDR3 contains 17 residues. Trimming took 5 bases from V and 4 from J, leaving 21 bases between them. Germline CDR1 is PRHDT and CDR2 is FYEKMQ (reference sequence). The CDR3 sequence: CASSPRPSEPRYNEQFF. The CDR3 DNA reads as TGTGCCAGCAGCCCCCGCCCTAGCGAACCCCGGTACAATGAGCAGTTCTTC.

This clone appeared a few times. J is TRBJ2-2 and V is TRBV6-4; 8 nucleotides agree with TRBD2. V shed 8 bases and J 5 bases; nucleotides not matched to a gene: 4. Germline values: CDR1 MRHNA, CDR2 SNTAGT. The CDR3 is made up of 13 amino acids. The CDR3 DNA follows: TGTGCCAGCTCAGCTAGCGGGACCGGGGAGCTGTTTTTT. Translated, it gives CASSASGTGELFF.

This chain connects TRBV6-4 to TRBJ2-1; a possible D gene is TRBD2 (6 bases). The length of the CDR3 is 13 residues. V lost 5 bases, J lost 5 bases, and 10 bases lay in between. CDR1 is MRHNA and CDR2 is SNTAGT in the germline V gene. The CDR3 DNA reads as TGTGCCAGCAGTTCGACTAGTAACAATGAGCAGTTCTTC. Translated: CASSSTSNNEQFF.

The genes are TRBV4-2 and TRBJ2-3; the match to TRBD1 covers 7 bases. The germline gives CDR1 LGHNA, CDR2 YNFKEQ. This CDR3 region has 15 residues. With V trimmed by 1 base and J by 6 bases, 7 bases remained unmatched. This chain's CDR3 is CASSQVSRGSDTQYF. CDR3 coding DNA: TGTGCCAGCAGCCAAGTATCCAGGGGGTCGGATACGCAGTATTTT.

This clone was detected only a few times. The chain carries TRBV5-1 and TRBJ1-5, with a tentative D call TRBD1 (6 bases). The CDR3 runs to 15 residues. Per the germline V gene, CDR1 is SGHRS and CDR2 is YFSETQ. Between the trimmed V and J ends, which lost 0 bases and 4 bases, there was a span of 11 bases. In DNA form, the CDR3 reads TGCGCCAGCAGCTTGGGGGGGCGAGGGAATCAGCCCCAGCATTTT. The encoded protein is CASSLGGRGNQPQHF.

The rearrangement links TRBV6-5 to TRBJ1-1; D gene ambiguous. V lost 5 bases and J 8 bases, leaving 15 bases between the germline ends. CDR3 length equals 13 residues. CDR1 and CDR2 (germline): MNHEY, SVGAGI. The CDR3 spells CASSTSLFSEAFF. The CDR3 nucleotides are TGTGCCAGCAGTACAAGTCTGTTTTCCGAAGCTTTCTTT.

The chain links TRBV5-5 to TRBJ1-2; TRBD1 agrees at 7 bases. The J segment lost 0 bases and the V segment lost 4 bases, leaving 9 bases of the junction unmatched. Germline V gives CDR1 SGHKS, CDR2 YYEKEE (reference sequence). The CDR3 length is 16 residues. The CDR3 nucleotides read TGTGCCAGCAGCCAAGGGACAGTCCCAACTAACTATGGCTACACCTTC. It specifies CASSQGTVPTNYGYTF.

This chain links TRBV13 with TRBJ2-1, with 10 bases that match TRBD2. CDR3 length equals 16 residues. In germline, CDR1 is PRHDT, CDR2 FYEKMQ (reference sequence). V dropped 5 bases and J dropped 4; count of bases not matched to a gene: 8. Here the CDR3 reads CASSPRLAGEYNEQFF. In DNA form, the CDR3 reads TGTGCCAGCAGCCCCCGCCTAGCGGGGGAGTACAATGAGCAGTTCTTC.

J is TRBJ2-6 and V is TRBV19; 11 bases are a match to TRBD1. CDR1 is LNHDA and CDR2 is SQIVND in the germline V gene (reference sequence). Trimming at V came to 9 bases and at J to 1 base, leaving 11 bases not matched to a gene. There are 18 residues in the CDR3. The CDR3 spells CASLPWDRGLSGANVLTF. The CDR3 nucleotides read TGTGCCAGCCTCCCCTGGGACAGGGGGTTATCTGGGGCCAACGTCCTGACTTTC.

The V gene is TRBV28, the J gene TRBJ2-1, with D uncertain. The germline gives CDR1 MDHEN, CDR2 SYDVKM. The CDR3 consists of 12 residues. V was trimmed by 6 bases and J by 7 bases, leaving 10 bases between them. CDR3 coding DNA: TGTGCCAGCAGCCCCCCCAGGAATGAGCAGTTCTTC. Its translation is CASSPPRNEQFF. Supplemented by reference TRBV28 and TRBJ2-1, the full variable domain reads DVKVTQSSRYLVKRTGEKVFLECVQDMDHENMFWYRQDPGLGLRLIYFSYDVKMKEKGDIPEGYSVSREKKERFSLILESASTNQTSMYLCASSPPRNEQFFGPGTRLTVL.

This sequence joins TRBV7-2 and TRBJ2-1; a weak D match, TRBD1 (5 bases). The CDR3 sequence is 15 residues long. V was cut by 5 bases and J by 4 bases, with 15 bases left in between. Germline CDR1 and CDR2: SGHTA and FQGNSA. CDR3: CASSPQWGAYNEQFF. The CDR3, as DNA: TGTGCCAGCAGCCCCCAGTGGGGCGCTTACAATGAGCAGTTCTTC. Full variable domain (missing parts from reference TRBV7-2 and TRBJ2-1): GAGVSQSPSNKVTEKGKDVELRCDPISGHTALYWYRQSLGQGLEFLIYFQGNSAPDKSGLPSDRFSAERTGGSVSTLTIQRTQQEDSAVYLCASSPQWGAYNEQFFGPGTRLTVL.

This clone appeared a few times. The CDR3 nucleotides are TGTGCCACCAGCAGAGTAGGGGGAACAGGGGATGGAAACACCATATATTTT. It specifies CATSRVGGTGDGNTIYF. V and J are TRBV15 and TRBJ1-3, with TRBD1 matching 7 bases. Germline values: CDR1 LNHNV, CDR2 YYDKDF (reference sequence). CDR3 length: 17 residues. Trimming removed 1 base from V and 3 bases from J; junction bases left unmatched: 9.

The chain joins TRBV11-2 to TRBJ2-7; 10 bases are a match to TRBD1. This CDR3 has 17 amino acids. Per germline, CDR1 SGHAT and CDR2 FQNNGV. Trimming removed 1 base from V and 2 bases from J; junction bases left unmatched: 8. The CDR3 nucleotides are TGTGCCAGCAGCTTAGCCCGGGGGGGACAGGGGACCTACGAGCAGTACTTC. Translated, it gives CASSLARGGQGTYEQYF. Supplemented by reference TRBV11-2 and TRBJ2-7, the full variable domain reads EAGVAQSPRYKIIEKRQSVAFWCNPISGHATLYWYQQILGQGPKLLIQFQNNGVVDDSQLPKDRFSAERLKGVDSTLKIQPAKLEDSAVYLCASSLARGGQGTYEQYFGPGTRLTVT.

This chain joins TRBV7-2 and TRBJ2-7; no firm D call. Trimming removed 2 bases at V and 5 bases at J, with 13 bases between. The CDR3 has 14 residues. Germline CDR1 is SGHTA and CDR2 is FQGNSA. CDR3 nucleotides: TGTGCCAGCAGCTTATCTCGGACGCCCAACGAGCAGTACTTC. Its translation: CASSLSRTPNEQYF.

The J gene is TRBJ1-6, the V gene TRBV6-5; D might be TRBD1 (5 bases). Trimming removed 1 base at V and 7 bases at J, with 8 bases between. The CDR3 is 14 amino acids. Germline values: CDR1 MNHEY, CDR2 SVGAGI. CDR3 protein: CASSYLQGNSPLHF. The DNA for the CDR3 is TGTGCCAGCAGTTACTTGCAGGGCAATTCACCCCTCCACTTT.